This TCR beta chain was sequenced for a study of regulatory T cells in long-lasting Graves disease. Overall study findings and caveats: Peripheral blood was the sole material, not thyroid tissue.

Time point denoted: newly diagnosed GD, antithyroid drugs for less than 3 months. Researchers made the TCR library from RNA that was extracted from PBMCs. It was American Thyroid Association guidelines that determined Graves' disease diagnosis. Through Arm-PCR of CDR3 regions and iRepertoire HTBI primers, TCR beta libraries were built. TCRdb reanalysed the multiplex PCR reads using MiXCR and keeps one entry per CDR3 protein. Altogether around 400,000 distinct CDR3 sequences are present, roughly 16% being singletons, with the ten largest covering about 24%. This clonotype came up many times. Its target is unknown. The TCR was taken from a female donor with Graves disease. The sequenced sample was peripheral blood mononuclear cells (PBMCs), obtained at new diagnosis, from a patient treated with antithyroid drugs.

CDR3 in amino acids: CAWLPNILYGYTF. CDR3 in DNA: TGTGCCTGGTTACCTAACATCCTCTATGGCTACACCTTC. The rearrangement links TRBV30 to TRBJ1-2; D is ambiguous. V lost 5 bases and J lost 4, with 14 bases in between. The germline gives CDR1 GTSNPN, CDR2 SVGIG (reference sequence). This CDR3 region has 13 residues.